A single sample gave rise to the 23 T cell receptor beta chains below, sequenced in a study of shared clonotypes between healthy human individuals. As defined, naive CD8 cells were CD45RO-negative and positively selected for CCR7, with terminally differentiated effector memory CD45RA+ cells excluded. Here immunoSEQ multiplex PCR was the method, and the copy in TCRdb shows in-frame clones only, minus some. The data contain 1.5 million to 2.5 million clones, about 95% of them seen just once; the ten biggest clones take up more than 0.9%. Material: naive CD8+ T cells sorted from blood. Receptors were obtained from a man between 18 and 35 years old in good health.

The chain is built from TRBV4-1 and TRBJ2-2, with D possibly matching TRBD2 (6 bases). Germline V gives CDR1 MGHRA, CDR2 YSYEKL. Trimming removed 4 bases at V and 3 bases at J, with 9 bases between. The CDR3 consists of 14 residues. CDR3 residues: CASSPGLYTGELFF. CDR3 nucleotides: TGCGCCAGCAGCCCGGGACTTTACACCGGGGAGCTGTTTTTT.

The chain is built from TRBV5-4 and TRBJ2-7; no clear D gene. Trimming shortened V by 4 bases and J by 4 bases, and 27 bases separated the two germline ends. This CDR3 has 18 amino acids. The germline V gene has CDR1 SGHNT and CDR2 YYREEE (reference sequence). The CDR3 spells CASSPNPDSSPRPYEQYF. CDR3 DNA sequence: TGTGCCAGCAGCCCGAACCCCGACTCCTCTCCGCGCCCGTACGAGCAGTACTTC.

The rearrangement uses TRBV6-4 and TRBJ2-2; 9 nucleotides line up with TRBD2. V lost 3 bases, J lost 1 base, and 6 bases stayed unmatched. Germline assignment: CDR1 MRHNA and CDR2 SNTAGT. The CDR3 is 17 residues long. This CDR3 reads CASSEIHSGGNTGELFF. CDR3 DNA sequence: TGTGCCAGCAGTGAAATTCATAGCGGGGGGAACACCGGGGAGCTGTTTTTT.

As concerns this clone: In the same sample, other DNA sequences code for this CDR3. The chain joins TRBV5-6 to TRBJ2-1; 11 positions agree with TRBD2. Germline assignment: CDR1 SGHDT and CDR2 YYEEEE. V gave up 4 bases and J gave up 4 bases; unmatched junction bases: 4. The CDR3 runs 15 residues. In DNA form, the CDR3 reads TGTGCCAGCAGCCCAACTAGCGGGAGATACAATGAGCAGTTCTTC. Protein product: CASSPTSGRYNEQFF.

This chain connects TRBV10-3 to TRBJ2-4; the D gene is possibly TRBD1 (5 bases). The CDR3 spans 13 residues. The germline V and J ends were trimmed by 6 bases and 7 bases, with 13 bases remaining between them. CDR1 is ENHRY and CDR2 is SYGVKD in the germline V gene. The CDR3 DNA reads as TGTGCCATCAGCCAGGGTTTGAATAACATTCAGTACTTC. Its translation is CAISQGLNNIQYF.

This chain links TRBV6-5 with TRBJ2-7, with TRBD1 matching 12 bases. CDR1 and CDR2 (germline): MNHEY, SVGAGI. The CDR3 is 15 amino acids. V gave up 6 bases and J gave up 5 bases; unmatched junction bases: 8. CDR3 nucleotides: TGTGCCAGCAGGTACCGGGACAGGGGGCGAAACGAGCAGTACTTC. This translates into CASRYRDRGRNEQYF.

This chain joins TRBV5-6 and TRBJ1-1; the D gene is possibly TRBD1 (5 bases). The CDR3 extends over 15 amino acids. V shed 0 bases and J shed 8 bases, with 17 bases lying between them. Germline loops: CDR1 SGHDT, CDR2 YYEEEE. The CDR3 coding sequence is TGTGCCAGCAGCTTGGGTTCAGGGCCCATGCCCGAAGCTTTCTTT. It is translated as CASSLGSGPMPEAFF.

V gene TRBV27 combines with J gene TRBJ2-3; TRBD1 is a possible D gene (5 bases). Trimming pared 6 bases from V and 5 bases from J, leaving 15 bases between. This CDR3 is 14 amino acids long. Per germline, CDR1 MNHEY and CDR2 SMNVEV (reference sequence). CDR3 nucleotide sequence: TGTGCCAGCAGCCTTAAGGGGCTCCTAGATACGCAGTATTTT. Its protein product is CASSLKGLLDTQYF.

CDR3 bases: TGTGCCAGCAGTGAATCCTTCGGACAGGGAGGTAACTATGGCTACACCTTC. Its translation: CASSESFGQGGNYGYTF. This chain connects TRBV6-1 to TRBJ1-2; TRBD1 aligns across 8 bases. J was trimmed by 1 base and V by 2 bases; bases with no gene match: 9. There are 17 residues in the CDR3. Germline CDR1 reads MNHNS; CDR2 reads SASEGT.

The chain combines TRBV19 with TRBJ2-1; TRBD2 matches at 7 bases. J lost 5 bases, V lost 3 bases, and 7 bases had no gene match. This CDR3 has 15 amino acids. Per germline, CDR1 LNHDA and CDR2 SQIVND (reference sequence). The CDR3 loop reads CASSMAGAVHNEQFF. Here the CDR3 DNA reads TGTGCCAGTAGTATGGCGGGAGCGGTCCACAATGAGCAGTTCTTC.

The chain links TRBV5-1 to TRBJ1-1; no definite D call. This CDR3 has 16 residues. V lost 0 bases and J lost 2, with 14 bases in between. Per the germline V gene, CDR1 is SGHRS and CDR2 is YFSETQ. CDR3 DNA sequence: TGCGCCAGCAGCTTGGGCTTCCAAGGGAGAAACACTGAAGCTTTCTTT. This encodes CASSLGFQGRNTEAFF.

J is TRBJ2-6 and V is TRBV5-5, with 8 bases aligning to TRBD1. The CDR3 spans 17 residues. Germline V gene data show CDR1 as SGHKS and CDR2 as YYEKEE (reference sequence). Trimming at V came to 5 bases and at J to 2 bases, leaving 9 bases not matched to a gene. The chain's CDR3 is CASSYDRGNPGANVLTF. Written as DNA, the CDR3 is TGTGCCAGCAGTTATGACAGGGGAAACCCTGGGGCCAACGTCCTGACTTTC.

V usage is TRBV7-9 and J usage is TRBJ1-2, with D tentatively TRBD1 (6 bases). This CDR3 is built from 15 residues. The V gene lost 3 bases and the J gene lost 8 bases, with 19 bases spanning the gap. Germline V lookup: CDR1 SEHNR, CDR2 FQNEAQ (reference sequence). Here the CDR3 DNA reads TGTGCCAGCAGCTTGACAGGACTTGACGCTAAAGGCTACACCTTC. Protein sequence: CASSLTGLDAKGYTF.

This sequence joins TRBV4-1 and TRBJ2-7; D gene unclear. The V end was cut by 0 bases, the J end by 2 bases, with 20 bases between. From germline, CDR1 is MGHRA and CDR2 YSYEKL. The CDR3 runs 18 residues. This CDR3 is CASSQDINLGALTYEQYF. In nucleotides, the CDR3 is TGCGCCAGCAGCCAAGATATTAACTTAGGAGCTTTGACCTACGAGCAGTACTTC.

The J gene is TRBJ2-5, the V gene TRBV7-8; D gene uncertain. The V and J ends lost 4 bases and 4 bases respectively, with 4 bases between them. The CDR3 has 11 amino acids. Germline V gene data show CDR1 as SGHVS and CDR2 as FQNEAQ. As DNA, the CDR3 is TGTGCCAGCAGCTCACGAGAGACCCAGTACTTC. Translation: CASSSRETQYF.

The chain is built from TRBV9 and TRBJ1-2; D is ambiguous. From germline, CDR1 is SGDLS and CDR2 YYNGEE. Trimming removed 0 bases at V and 0 bases at J, with 9 bases between. This CDR3 is 15 amino acids long. DNA of the CDR3: TGTGCCAGCAGCGTAGGGTCCGGGGCTAACTATGGCTACACCTTC. This gives the protein CASSVGSGANYGYTF. Variable domain in full (rest from reference TRBV9 and TRBJ1-2): DSGVTQTPKHLITATGQRVTLRCSPRSGDLSVYWYQQSLDQGLQFLIQYYNGEERAKGNILERFSAQQFPDLHSELNLSSLELGDSALYFCASSVGSGANYGYTFGSGTRLTVV.

V is TRBV27 and J is TRBJ2-3; a weak D match, TRBD2 (6 bases). The CDR3 contains 17 residues. Germline values: CDR1 MNHEY, CDR2 SMNVEV (reference sequence). V dropped 4 bases and J dropped 4 bases, with 21 bases sitting between them. The CDR3 protein is CASSSPQTRGVADTQYF. As DNA, the CDR3 is TGTGCCAGCAGTTCGCCCCAGACGCGGGGTGTCGCAGATACGCAGTATTTT.

The rearrangement uses TRBV4-2 and TRBJ2-7; possibly TRBD2 for D (6 bases). Deletions cut 1 base from V and 2 bases from J, with 12 bases between. Germline lookup yields CDR1 LGHNA and CDR2 YNFKEQ. The CDR3 has 15 amino acids. Here the CDR3 DNA reads TGTGCCAGCAGCCAAGGGATAGCGGCCACCTACGAGCAGTACTTC. Translated, it gives CASSQGIAATYEQYF.

V gene TRBV30 combines with J gene TRBJ2-1; no definite D call. V lost 7 bases and J 0 bases, leaving 13 bases between the germline ends. The CDR3 totals 14 residues. The germline gives CDR1 GTSNPN, CDR2 SVGIG (reference sequence). The CDR3 reads CASDHWSSYNEQFF. The CDR3 nucleotides read TGTGCCTCGGACCATTGGAGCTCCTACAATGAGCAGTTCTTC.

The chain uses TRBV19 and TRBJ1-1; 8 bases match TRBD1. Germline CDR1 LNHDA, CDR2 SQIVND (reference sequence). Trimming took 2 bases from V and 3 from J; bases not matched to a gene: 11. This CDR3 is 17 amino acids long. CDR3 coding DNA: TGTGCCAGTAGTATAAACAGGGGGTATGGAAAGTACACTGAAGCTTTCTTT. Its translation: CASSINRGYGKYTEAFF.

The rearrangement links TRBV2 to TRBJ1-5, with D perhaps TRBD1 (5 bases). Trimming stripped 8 bases from V and 5 bases from J, with 16 bases between. The germline gives CDR1 SNHLY, CDR2 FYNNEI. There are 14 residues in the CDR3. This CDR3 reads CASSRELGDQPQHF. The CDR3 DNA is TGTGCCAGCTCCAGGGAGCTAGGCGATCAGCCCCAGCATTTT.

This chain joins TRBV7-9 and TRBJ2-7; TRBD1 is a possible D gene (6 bases). The germline V gene has CDR1 SEHNR and CDR2 FQNEAQ (reference sequence). Trimming removed 5 bases at V and 2 bases at J, with 22 bases between. The CDR3 has 17 residues. CDR3 loop: CASSPWVPGTLTYEQYF. DNA for the CDR3: TGTGCCAGCAGCCCCTGGGTTCCCGGGACACTTACCTACGAGCAGTACTTC.

V is TRBV10-1 and J is TRBJ2-4; TRBD2 matches at 10 bases. The V gene end was trimmed by 3 bases and the J gene end by 6 bases; junction bases not matched to a gene: 14. CDR1 WNHNN and CDR2 SYGVQD come from the germline V gene (reference sequence). This CDR3 region has 18 residues. This CDR3 reads CASSDHKGSGRGGNIQYF. CDR3 in DNA: TGCGCCAGCAGTGACCACAAAGGGAGCGGGAGGGGGGGAAACATTCAGTACTTC.